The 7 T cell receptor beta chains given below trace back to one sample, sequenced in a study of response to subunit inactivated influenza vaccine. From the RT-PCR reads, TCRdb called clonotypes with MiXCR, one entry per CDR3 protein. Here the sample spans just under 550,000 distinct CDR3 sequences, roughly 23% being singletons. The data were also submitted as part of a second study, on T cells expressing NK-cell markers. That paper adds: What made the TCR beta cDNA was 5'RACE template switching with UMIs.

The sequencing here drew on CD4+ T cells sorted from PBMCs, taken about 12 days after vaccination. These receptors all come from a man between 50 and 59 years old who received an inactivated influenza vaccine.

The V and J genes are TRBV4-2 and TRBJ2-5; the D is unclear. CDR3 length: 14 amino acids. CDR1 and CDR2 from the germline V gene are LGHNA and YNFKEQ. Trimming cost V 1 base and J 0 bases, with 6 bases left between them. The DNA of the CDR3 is TGTGCCAGCAGCCAAGCGGCTAACCAAGAGACCCAGTACTTC. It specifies CASSQAANQETQYF.

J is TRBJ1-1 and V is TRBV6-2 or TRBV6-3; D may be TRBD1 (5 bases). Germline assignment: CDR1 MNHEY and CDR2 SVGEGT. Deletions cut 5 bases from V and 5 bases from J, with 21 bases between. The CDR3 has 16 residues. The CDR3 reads CASSQKYQGRRTEAFF. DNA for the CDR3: TGTGCCAGCAGTCAGAAATATCAGGGTCGAAGGACTGAAGCTTTCTTT.

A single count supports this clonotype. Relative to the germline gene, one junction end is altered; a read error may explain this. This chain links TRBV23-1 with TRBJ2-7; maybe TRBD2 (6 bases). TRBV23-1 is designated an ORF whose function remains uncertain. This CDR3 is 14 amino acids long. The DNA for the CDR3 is TGCGCCAGCAGTCAATGTCAGCAAAGCGGGCCCCGGCCATTC. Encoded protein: CASSQCQQSGPRPF.

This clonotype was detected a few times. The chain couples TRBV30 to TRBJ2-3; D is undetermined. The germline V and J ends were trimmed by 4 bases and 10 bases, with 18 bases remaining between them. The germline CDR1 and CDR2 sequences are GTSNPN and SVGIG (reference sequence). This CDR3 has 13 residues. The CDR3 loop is CAWNPPGGRSQYF. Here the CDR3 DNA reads TGTGCCTGGAACCCACCCGGTGGCCGTTCGCAGTATTTT.

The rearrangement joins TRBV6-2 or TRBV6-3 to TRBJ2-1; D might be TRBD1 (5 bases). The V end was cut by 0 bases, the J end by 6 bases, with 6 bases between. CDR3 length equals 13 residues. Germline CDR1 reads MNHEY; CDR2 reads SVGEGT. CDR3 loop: CASSYSGLNEQFF. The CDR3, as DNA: TGTGCCAGCAGTTACTCGGGGCTCAATGAGCAGTTCTTC.

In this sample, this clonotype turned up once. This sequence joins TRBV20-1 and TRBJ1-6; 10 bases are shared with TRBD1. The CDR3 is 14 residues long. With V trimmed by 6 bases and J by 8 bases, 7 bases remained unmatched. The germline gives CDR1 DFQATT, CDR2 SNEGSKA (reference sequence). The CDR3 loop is CSATWGTGDSPLHF. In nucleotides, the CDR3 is TGCAGTGCCACCTGGGGGACAGGGGATTCACCCCTCCACTTT.

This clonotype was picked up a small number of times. CDR3: CAGGPYNEQFF. Here the CDR3 DNA reads TGTGCGGGGGGGCCCTACAATGAGCAGTTCTTC. This chain uses TRBV28 with TRBJ2-1; a weak D match, TRBD2 (7 bases). Germline CDR1 and CDR2: MDHEN and SYDVKM. CDR3 size: 11 residues.